These T cell receptor beta chains were read from a single sample in a study of shared T cell receptors in the human thymus. The data were produced by immunoSEQ multiplex PCR, yet TCRdb's version contains in-frame clones alone and is incomplete. The top ten hold about 0.0098% of the sample, which has some 760,000 clones, 70% to 90% seen once. The same data also went into a second study, on human thymus T cells.

The sample comprised thymocytes. The source of these receptors is a girl under three years old with a congenital heart defect. Each CDR3 is given with its conserved first and last residue. The order of the fields is J gene, D gene, clone size, V gene, CDR3 length, CDR3 DNA, CDR3 protein. A D gene is named only where the DNA matches it firmly. Rows may omit the clone size; those that give it use once, few, many or a size class.

j_call: TRBJ2-1; d_call: -; clone_size: -; v_call: TRBV7-9; cdr3_length: 13; cdr3_nt: TGTGCCAGCAGCTTGTCTCCTTACAATGAGCAGTTCTTC; cdr3_aa: CASSLSPYNEQFF
j_call: TRBJ2-2; d_call: -; clone_size: -; v_call: TRBV5-4; cdr3_length: 17; cdr3_nt: TGTGCCAGCAGCTTGGACCCTCAGACATTGAACACCGGGGAGCTGTTTTTT; cdr3_aa: CASSLDPQTLNTGELFF
j_call: TRBJ1-6; d_call: -; clone_size: -; v_call: TRBV27; cdr3_length: 16; cdr3_nt: TGTGCCAGCAGTTTAACGGGGGGTTCCTATAATTCCCCCCTCCACTTT; cdr3_aa: CASSLTGGSYNSPLHF
j_call: TRBJ1-1; d_call: TRBD1; clone_size: -; v_call: TRBV4-1; cdr3_length: 14; cdr3_nt: TGCGCCAGCAGCCGTGGACAGGTCAACACTGAAGCTTTCTTT; cdr3_aa: CASSRGQVNTEAFF
j_call: TRBJ2-5; d_call: TRBD2; clone_size: -; v_call: TRBV7-8; cdr3_length: 15; cdr3_nt: TGTGCCAGCAGCTTACTTGGGGGGGGTGGAGAGACCCAGTACTTC; cdr3_aa: CASSLLGGGGETQYF
j_call: TRBJ2-3; d_call: -; clone_size: -; v_call: TRBV2; cdr3_length: 15; cdr3_nt: TGTGCCAGCAGCGACGTTAGGACTAGCACAGATACGCAGTATTTT; cdr3_aa: CASSDVRTSTDTQYF
j_call: TRBJ1-6; d_call: -; clone_size: once; v_call: TRBV7-2; cdr3_length: 14; cdr3_nt: TGTGCCAGCAGCTTTTACTCCTATAATTCACCCCTCCACTTT; cdr3_aa: CASSFYSYNSPLHF
j_call: TRBJ2-2; d_call: TRBD2; clone_size: -; v_call: TRBV6-6; cdr3_length: 14; cdr3_nt: TGTGCCAGCATATCCCGGGGGGATATCGGGGAGCTGTTTTTT; cdr3_aa: CASISRGDIGELFF
j_call: TRBJ1-5; d_call: TRBD1; clone_size: -; v_call: TRBV27; cdr3_length: 15; cdr3_nt: TGTGCCAGCAGTGATGAAGGGGGCACCAATCAGCCCCAGCATTTT; cdr3_aa: CASSDEGGTNQPQHF
j_call: TRBJ1-5; d_call: TRBD1; clone_size: -; v_call: TRBV15; cdr3_length: 16; cdr3_nt: TGTGCCACCAGCAGACCTCGGACAGGGGGCAATCAGCCCCAGCATTTT; cdr3_aa: CATSRPRTGGNQPQHF
j_call: TRBJ1-2; d_call: TRBD1; clone_size: -; v_call: TRBV6-1; cdr3_length: 14; cdr3_nt: TGTGCCAGCAGTCCCCGGGACAGTAACTATGGCTACACCTTC; cdr3_aa: CASSPRDSNYGYTF
j_call: TRBJ1-2; d_call: TRBD1; clone_size: -; v_call: TRBV5-4; cdr3_length: 14; cdr3_nt: TGTGCCAGCAGCTTGCAGGGGGCCAACTATGGCTACACCTTC; cdr3_aa: CASSLQGANYGYTF
j_call: TRBJ2-7; d_call: TRBD1; clone_size: once; v_call: TRBV7-2; cdr3_length: 14; cdr3_nt: TGTGCCAGCAGCTTAGTCGGGACAGGCTACGAGCAGTACTTC; cdr3_aa: CASSLVGTGYEQYF
j_call: TRBJ1-3; d_call: -; clone_size: -; v_call: TRBV14; cdr3_length: 17; cdr3_nt: TGTGCCAGCAGCCCCCGCGGCAGGACAGCCGATGGAAACACCATATATTTT; cdr3_aa: CASSPRGRTADGNTIYF
j_call: TRBJ2-7; d_call: -; clone_size: -; v_call: TRBV5-1; cdr3_length: 14; cdr3_nt: TGCGCCAGCAGCTTGGGACAGGCGACCTACGAGCAGTACTTC; cdr3_aa: CASSLGQATYEQYF
j_call: TRBJ2-5; d_call: -; clone_size: -; v_call: TRBV6-1; cdr3_length: 16; cdr3_nt: TGTGCCAGCAGTGATTGTAACGGGGATCGTCCTGGGACCCAGTACTTC; cdr3_aa: CASSDCNGDRPGTQYF
j_call: TRBJ2-5; d_call: -; clone_size: -; v_call: TRBV4-1; cdr3_length: 16; cdr3_nt: TGCGCCAGCAGCCGAAACAGACAGGCAGCCCAAGAGACCCAGTACTTC; cdr3_aa: CASSRNRQAAQETQYF
j_call: TRBJ1-1; d_call: -; clone_size: -; v_call: TRBV11-1; cdr3_length: 15; cdr3_nt: TGTGCCAGCAGCAAAAAGCCGGGAGTAGGGACTGAAGCTTTCTTT; cdr3_aa: CASSKKPGVGTEAFF
j_call: TRBJ1-2; d_call: TRBD1; clone_size: -; v_call: TRBV6-1; cdr3_length: 15; cdr3_nt: TGTGCCAGCAGTTTACGGCAGGGGGGTAACTATGGCTACACCTTC; cdr3_aa: CASSLRQGGNYGYTF
j_call: TRBJ1-2; d_call: TRBD1; clone_size: -; v_call: TRBV7-2; cdr3_length: 12; cdr3_nt: TGTGCCAGCAGCCCCTACAGGGGGGGCTACACCTTC; cdr3_aa: CASSPYRGGYTF
j_call: TRBJ1-1; d_call: -; clone_size: -; v_call: TRBV19; cdr3_length: 16; cdr3_nt: TGTGCCAGTAGTATGGATCATGCCGGGGTGAACACTGAAGCTTTCTTT; cdr3_aa: CASSMDHAGVNTEAFF
j_call: TRBJ2-7; d_call: -; clone_size: -; v_call: TRBV5-1; cdr3_length: 17; cdr3_nt: TGCGCCAGCAGTCCAGGACCAGGGACTCCCTGGAACTACGAGCAGTACTTC; cdr3_aa: CASSPGPGTPWNYEQYF
j_call: TRBJ2-5; d_call: TRBD2; clone_size: few; v_call: TRBV4-1; cdr3_length: 16; cdr3_nt: TGCGCCAGCAGCGGAAGGACTAGCGGGGAAAAAGAGACCCAGTACTTC; cdr3_aa: CASSGRTSGEKETQYF
j_call: TRBJ2-3; d_call: -; clone_size: -; v_call: TRBV7-9; cdr3_length: 15; cdr3_nt: TGTGCCAGCAGCTTAGGGACACATCGCACAGATACGCAGTATTTT; cdr3_aa: CASSLGTHRTDTQYF
j_call: TRBJ2-2; d_call: -; clone_size: -; v_call: TRBV7-2; cdr3_length: 15; cdr3_nt: TGTGCCAGCAGCCCGCGTTCAGGGGAAGGCGGGGAGCTGTTTTTT; cdr3_aa: CASSPRSGEGGELFF
j_call: TRBJ2-2; d_call: TRBD2; clone_size: -; v_call: TRBV5-4; cdr3_length: 17; cdr3_nt: TGTGCCATCAACGACACCTTAGCGGGGGGGCCGACCGGGGAGCTGTTTTTT; cdr3_aa: CAINDTLAGGPTGELFF
j_call: TRBJ2-6; d_call: TRBD1; clone_size: -; v_call: TRBV7-2; cdr3_length: 18; cdr3_nt: TGTGCCAGCAGCTTAGCAAGGACAGGGGGAAATGGGGCCAACGTCCTGACTTTC; cdr3_aa: CASSLARTGGNGANVLTF
j_call: TRBJ1-3; d_call: TRBD1; clone_size: -; v_call: TRBV28; cdr3_length: 17; cdr3_nt: TGTGCCAGCAGTGAAGACCTAGACAGGGTCTCTGGAAACACCATATATTTT; cdr3_aa: CASSEDLDRVSGNTIYF
j_call: TRBJ2-7; d_call: -; clone_size: -; v_call: TRBV29-1; cdr3_length: 14; cdr3_nt: TGCAGCGTTGAAGACAGGGGAAAGGCCTACGAGCAGTACTTC; cdr3_aa: CSVEDRGKAYEQYF
j_call: TRBJ1-6; d_call: -; clone_size: -; v_call: TRBV5-1; cdr3_length: 15; cdr3_nt: TGCGCCAGCAGCTTGGGGGCAGATTATAATTCACCCCTCCACTTT; cdr3_aa: CASSLGADYNSPLHF
j_call: TRBJ2-7; d_call: -; clone_size: -; v_call: TRBV7-2; cdr3_length: 18; cdr3_nt: TGTGCCAGCAGCTTATCTAGCCGGTCAACCAGGGGTAAGAACGAGCAGTACTTC; cdr3_aa: CASSLSSRSTRGKNEQYF
j_call: TRBJ1-2; d_call: -; clone_size: -; v_call: TRBV7-6; cdr3_length: 22; cdr3_nt: TGTGCCAGCAGCTTAGCGGGATCCCTGGGAGGGTCGGCGAATGGAACCTTCTATGGCTACACCTTC; cdr3_aa: CASSLAGSLGGSANGTFYGYTF
j_call: TRBJ2-2; d_call: -; clone_size: -; v_call: TRBV4-1; cdr3_length: 16; cdr3_nt: TGCGCCAGCAGCCCCCCCCCGGGGAGTCGGACCGGGGAGCTGTTTTTT; cdr3_aa: CASSPPPGSRTGELFF